Presented here are 29 T cell receptor beta chains from one specimen sequenced in a study of cytomegalovirus exposure and HLA in healthy donors. Primers for the PCR totalled 60 Vbeta and 13 Jbeta. The protocol was immunoSEQ multiplex PCR, while the TCRdb copy is restricted to in-frame clones and leaves out a portion. The top ten clones hold under 7.5% of a sample with 150,000 to 200,000 clones, under 90% of them seen once. The sequencing sample was made of PBMCs. These receptors were taken from a man aged 25-40 years in good health and CMV-seropositive.

The chain combines TRBV27 with TRBJ2-7; D is possibly TRBD1 (5 bases). V dropped 4 bases and J dropped 1 base, with 8 bases sitting between them. Looked up from germline, CDR1 is MNHEY and CDR2 is SMNVEV (reference sequence). The CDR3 length is 13 residues. CDR3 sequence: CASSWGSSYEQYF. The CDR3 DNA follows: TGTGCCAGCAGTTGGGGCAGTTCCTACGAGCAGTACTTC.

This clone was recorded only once. The chain joins TRBV2 to TRBJ1-2, with 7 bases matching TRBD1. Trimming removed 4 bases from V and 0 bases from J; junction bases left unmatched: 5. This CDR3 is 15 amino acids long. Germline CDR1 is SNHLY and CDR2 is FYNNEI. This chain's CDR3 is CASSAGQAANYGYTF. The CDR3, as DNA: TGTGCCAGCAGTGCCGGACAGGCTGCTAACTATGGCTACACCTTC.

The gene calls are TRBV5-4 and TRBJ2-5; TRBD2 aligns across 14 bases. V dropped 5 bases and J dropped 4; count of bases not matched to a gene: 7. This CDR3 comprises 16 residues. Per germline, CDR1 SGHNT and CDR2 YYREEE (reference sequence). The CDR3 spells CASSRTSGGSAETQYF. The CDR3 DNA follows: TGTGCCAGCAGTCGGACTAGCGGGGGGTCCGCAGAGACCCAGTACTTC.

This clone was observed once. The J gene is TRBJ2-3, the V gene TRBV10-1; tentatively, D is TRBD1 (5 bases). Germline lookup yields CDR1 WNHNN and CDR2 SYGVQD (reference sequence). V lost 2 bases, J lost 4 bases, and 13 bases lay in between. CDR3 size: 15 residues. The CDR3 coding sequence is TGCGCCAGCAGTGAGCAGGTTACAGGCCCAGATACGCAGTATTTT. Encoded protein: CASSEQVTGPDTQYF.

The chain has TRBV6-1 and TRBJ2-5; 9 bases agree with TRBD2. The CDR3 sequence is 19 residues long. Per germline, CDR1 MNHNS and CDR2 SASEGT. Germline trimming cut 3 bases from V and 5 bases from J; bases unmatched to any gene: 19. The CDR3 DNA follows: TGTGCCAGCAGTGATTCGAGACGGTGGATAGCGGGAGTTGGCGAGACCCAGTACTTC. This codes for CASSDSRRWIAGVGETQYF.

The chain recombines TRBV18 with TRBJ1-4; D gene unclear. Germline CDR1 and CDR2: KGHSH and LQKENI. V gave up 4 bases and J gave up 8 bases, with 11 bases separating them. This CDR3 has 13 amino acids. The CDR3 nucleotides read TGTGCCAGCTCACAGGGAGTAAAGGAAAAACTGTTTTTT. Its protein product is CASSQGVKEKLFF.

The CDR3 sequence: CAWSYRTGGALVNEQFF. Here the CDR3 DNA reads TGTGCCTGGAGTTACCGGACAGGGGGCGCCTTAGTCAATGAGCAGTTCTTC. The rearrangement uses TRBV30 and TRBJ2-1; TRBD1 matches 11 bases. J gave up 6 bases and V 2 bases, and 12 bases lay outside the gene matches. The CDR3 is 17 residues long. Germline CDR1 GTSNPN, CDR2 SVGIG (reference sequence).

The chain links TRBV2 to TRBJ1-2; D unresolved. CDR1 SNHLY and CDR2 FYNNEI come from the germline V gene. The CDR3 has 11 residues. V was clipped by 8 bases and J by 0 bases, with 4 bases between them. This CDR3 is CASPTNYGYTF. DNA of the CDR3: TGTGCCAGCCCAACTAACTATGGCTACACCTTC. Full variable domain (missing parts from reference TRBV2 and TRBJ1-2): EPEVTQTPSHQVTQMGQEVILRCVPISNHLYFYWYRQILGQKVEFLVSFYNNEISEKSEIFDDQFSVERPDGSNFTLKIRSTKLEDSAMYFCASPTNYGYTFGSGTRLTVV.

The chain couples TRBV6-6 to TRBJ2-7, with a tentative D call TRBD1 (6 bases). Germline V gene sequence: CDR1 MNHNY, CDR2 SVGAGI (reference sequence). CDR3 length: 15 amino acids. Trimming shortened V by 4 bases and J by 3 bases, and 16 bases separated the two germline ends. CDR3: CASSSKKQGYYEQYF. The CDR3 DNA is TGTGCCAGCAGTTCGAAGAAACAGGGTTACTACGAGCAGTACTTC.

The V gene is TRBV27, the J gene TRBJ2-7, with D perhaps matching TRBD2 (5 bases). The germline V gene has CDR1 MNHEY and CDR2 SMNVEV (reference sequence). V lost 5 bases and J 6 bases, leaving 20 bases between the germline ends. This CDR3 spans 15 amino acids. DNA for the CDR3: TGTGCCAGCAGTAACCTTTTGGCGGGCGCCTCCGAGCAGTACTTC. It translates to CASSNLLAGASEQYF.

This clone was seen just once. The CDR3 here is CASSYDRALAYGYTF. In nucleotides, the CDR3 is TGCGCCAGCAGCTATGACAGGGCGCTGGCGTATGGCTACACCTTC. The genes are TRBV4-3 and TRBJ1-2; TRBD1 matches at 7 bases. Germline CDR1 is LGHNA and CDR2 is YSLEER. The CDR3 contains 15 residues. The V and J ends lost 5 bases and 5 bases, in that order; junction bases with no gene match: 11.

V gene TRBV15 combines with J gene TRBJ1-1; D is perhaps TRBD1 (6 bases). The CDR3 is 15 amino acids. V lost 0 bases to trimming and J lost 4 bases, with 12 bases between them. Germline values: CDR1 LNHNV, CDR2 YYDKDF (reference sequence). The CDR3 spells CATSRDRVQGTEAFF. DNA of the CDR3: TGTGCCACCAGCAGAGATCGGGTACAGGGCACTGAAGCTTTCTTT. The whole variable domain, filled in from reference TRBV15 and TRBJ1-1, reads DAMVIQNPRYQVTQFGKPVTLSCSQTLNHNVMYWYQQKSSQAPKLLFHYYDKDFNNEADTPDNFQSRRPNTSFCFLDIRSPGLGDTAMYLCATSRDRVQGTEAFFGQGTRLTVV.

This chain links TRBV10-1 with TRBJ2-1; D is possibly TRBD2 (6 bases). Trimming removed 8 bases at V and 5 bases at J, with 13 bases between. Germline CDR1 is WNHNN and CDR2 is SYGVQD (reference sequence). The CDR3 runs 13 residues. The CDR3 region has the DNA TGCGCCAGCGGCGGGCGGGAAAACAATGAGCAGTTCTTC. Translating gives CASGGRENNEQFF.

This clone showed up just once. This chain connects TRBV14 to TRBJ2-1; D may be TRBD2 (6 bases). This CDR3 has 16 residues. Germline-derived CDR1 and CDR2 are SGHDN and FVKESK. The V gene lost 4 bases and the J gene lost 2 bases, with 15 bases spanning the gap. As DNA, the CDR3 is TGTGCCAGCAGCCGGTCGGGACTGGGACCCTACAATGAGCAGTTCTTC. Protein product: CASSRSGLGPYNEQFF. The full variable domain, completed using reference TRBV14 and TRBJ2-1, is EAGVTQFPSHSVIEKGQTVTLRCDPISGHDNLYWYRRVMGKEIKFLLHFVKESKQDESGMPNNRFLAERTGGTYSTLKVQPAELEDSGVYFCASSRSGLGPYNEQFFGPGTRLTVL.

J is TRBJ2-5 and V is TRBV7-9, with D tentatively TRBD1 (6 bases). The CDR3 has 16 amino acids. Germline CDR1 and CDR2: SEHNR and FQNEAQ (reference sequence). V was shortened by 1 base and J by 2 bases, with 14 bases between the two germline ends. The CDR3 loop reads CASSLVGGRGQETQYF. The CDR3 nucleotides read TGTGCCAGCAGCTTAGTAGGCGGCAGGGGACAAGAGACCCAGTACTTC.

This chain connects TRBV5-6 to TRBJ2-5; 10 bases are a match to TRBD2. The germline V gene encodes CDR1 SGHDT and CDR2 YYEEEE. The CDR3 extends over 16 amino acids. With 0 bases clipped from V and 5 bases from J, the junction kept 7 bases outside the gene matches. The CDR3 region is CASSLVLAGFGETQYF. The CDR3 DNA reads as TGTGCCAGCAGCTTGGTACTAGCGGGGTTCGGGGAGACCCAGTACTTC.

The genes are TRBV7-9 and TRBJ2-6, with a possible D match to TRBD1 (6 bases). Germline CDR1 is SEHNR and CDR2 is FQNEAQ (reference sequence). V gave up 2 bases and J gave up 4 bases, with 12 bases separating them. The CDR3 contains 16 residues. CDR3 loop: CASSLFLGTGANVLTF. The CDR3 bases are TGTGCCAGCAGCTTATTCTTGGGGACAGGGGCCAACGTCCTGACTTTC.

The chain carries TRBV19 and TRBJ2-7; 10 nucleotides align to TRBD1. Germline lookup yields CDR1 LNHDA and CDR2 SQIVND (reference sequence). The CDR3 loop spans 13 amino acids. The V segment lost 5 bases and the J segment 5 bases; nucleotides outside the gene matches: 3. For the CDR3, the DNA is TGTGCCAGTAGTGACAGGGGGCTCGACGAGCAGTACTTC. Its protein product is CASSDRGLDEQYF.

Notes on this clone: The junction shows a germline mismatch at one end, possibly a read error. V is TRBV28 and J is TRBJ1-4; TRBD1 matches 8 bases. The CDR3 loop spans 16 amino acids. CDR1 and CDR2 from the germline V gene are MDHEN and SYDVKM. Written as DNA, the CDR3 is TGTGCCAGCAGTTTACCGACCCAGGGGGCTAAGGAAAAACTGTTTTTT. Its protein product is CASSLPTQGAKEKLFF.

The V and J genes are TRBV6-5 and TRBJ1-1; TRBD1 agrees at 7 bases. CDR3 length: 13 amino acids. V lost 2 bases to trimming and J lost 5 bases; unmatched junction nucleotides: 2. CDR1 and CDR2 (germline): MNHEY, SVGAGI. In DNA form, the CDR3 reads TGTGCCAGCAGTTACCCGGGACAGACTGAAGCTTTCTTT. Residues: CASSYPGQTEAFF.

The V and J genes are TRBV30 and TRBJ2-7, with 8 bases that match TRBD2. The germline CDR1 and CDR2 sequences are GTSNPN and SVGIG (reference sequence). This CDR3 has 17 amino acids. V gave up 0 bases and J gave up 5 bases; unmatched junction bases: 15. The CDR3 nucleotides read TGTGCCTGGAGTGTACGGGGACTAGTGGACCAGTATGACGAGCAGTACTTC. Amino acids: CAWSVRGLVDQYDEQYF.

V and J are TRBV30 and TRBJ1-6, with 9 bases aligning to TRBD1. Trimming cost V 3 bases and J 7 bases; bases outside gene matches: 4. Germline CDR1 reads GTSNPN; CDR2 reads SVGIG (reference sequence). This CDR3 is 14 amino acids long. The CDR3 is CAWSQTGGNSPLHF. The DNA of the CDR3 is TGTGCCTGGAGCCAAACAGGGGGCAATTCACCCCTCCACTTT.

This clone was detected a few times. V gene TRBV6-1 combines with J gene TRBJ2-7, with 11 nucleotides matching TRBD2. From germline, CDR1 is MNHNS and CDR2 SASEGT. Trimming removed 4 bases from V and 5 bases from J; junction bases left unmatched: 10. This CDR3 has 16 residues. The CDR3 DNA reads as TGTGCCAGCAGTGGTATAGCGGGAGGGAGCTTGGACGAGCAGTACTTC. Translation: CASSGIAGGSLDEQYF.

The rearrangement joins TRBV4-2 to TRBJ1-1; D gene ambiguous. The V end was cut by 0 bases, the J end by 0 bases, with 20 bases between. This CDR3 comprises 19 residues. Germline V lookup: CDR1 LGHNA, CDR2 YNFKEQ. The CDR3 loop is CASSQDGSRSFGVNTEAFF. The CDR3 coding sequence is TGTGCCAGCAGCCAAGATGGTTCCCGGTCTTTCGGAGTGAACACTGAAGCTTTCTTT.

This chain uses TRBV28 with TRBJ2-3; 10 bases align to TRBD2. V shed 2 bases and J 7 bases; nucleotides not matched to a gene: 9. The germline V gene encodes CDR1 MDHEN and CDR2 SYDVKM. This CDR3 is 16 amino acids long. CDR3 sequence: CASSLRRLAGAHTQYF. The CDR3 DNA reads as TGTGCCAGCAGTTTACGCAGGCTAGCGGGAGCCCATACGCAGTATTTT.

V and J are TRBV7-2 and TRBJ2-5, with TRBD1 identical over 7 bases. Germline-derived CDR1 and CDR2 are SGHTA and FQGNSA. Losses at the gene ends were 4 bases for V and 1 base for J; bases not matched to a gene: 3. CDR3 size: 14 residues. CDR3 coding DNA: TGTGCCAGCAGCTCGGGGACAGTCCAAGAGACCCAGTACTTC. This codes for CASSSGTVQETQYF.

The chain links TRBV7-8 to TRBJ2-7; 9 nucleotides align to TRBD2. The CDR3 totals 16 residues. CDR1 SGHVS and CDR2 FQNEAQ come from the germline V gene. V lost 5 bases to trimming and J lost 0 bases; unmatched junction nucleotides: 8. CDR3 sequence reads: CASSQGLAGNSYEQYF. The CDR3 DNA reads as TGTGCCAGCAGCCAGGGCCTAGCGGGGAACTCCTACGAGCAGTACTTC.

This clone was detected once. The CDR3 here is CASSWGGGRNSPLHF. In DNA form, the CDR3 reads TGTGCCAGCAGCTGGGGCGGCGGCCGTAATTCACCCCTCCACTTT. V gene TRBV5-8 combines with J gene TRBJ1-6; D may be TRBD1 (5 bases). Germline CDR1 is SGHTS and CDR2 is YDEGEE. V lost 3 bases and J lost 6, with 13 bases in between. This CDR3 is built from 15 residues.

V is TRBV6-4 and J is TRBJ2-1, with D perhaps TRBD2 (7 bases). Germline CDR1 is MRHNA and CDR2 is SNTAGT. This CDR3 spans 15 amino acids. Trimming pared 4 bases from V and 7 bases from J, leaving 17 bases between. The CDR3 nucleotides read TGTGCCAGCAGTGGAGAAGCGGGAAGGGGGAATGAGCAGTTCTTC. Residues: CASSGEAGRGNEQFF.